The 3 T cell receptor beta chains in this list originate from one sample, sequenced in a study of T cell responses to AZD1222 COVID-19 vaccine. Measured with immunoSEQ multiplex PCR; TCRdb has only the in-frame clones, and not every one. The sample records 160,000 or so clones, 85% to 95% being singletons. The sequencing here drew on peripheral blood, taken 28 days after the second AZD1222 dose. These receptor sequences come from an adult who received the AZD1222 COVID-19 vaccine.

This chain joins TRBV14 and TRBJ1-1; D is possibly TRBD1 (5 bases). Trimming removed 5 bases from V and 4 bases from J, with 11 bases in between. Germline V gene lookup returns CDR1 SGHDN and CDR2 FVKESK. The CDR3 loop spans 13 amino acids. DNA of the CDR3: TGTGCCAGCAGCGGAGGGGTGGCCACTGAAGCTTTCTTT. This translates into CASSGGVATEAFF.

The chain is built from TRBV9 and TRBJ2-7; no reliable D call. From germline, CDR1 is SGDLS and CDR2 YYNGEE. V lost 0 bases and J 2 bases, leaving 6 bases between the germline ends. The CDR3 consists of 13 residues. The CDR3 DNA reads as TGTGCCAGCAGCGTAGGACCGACCTACGAGCAGTACTTC. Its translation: CASSVGPTYEQYF.

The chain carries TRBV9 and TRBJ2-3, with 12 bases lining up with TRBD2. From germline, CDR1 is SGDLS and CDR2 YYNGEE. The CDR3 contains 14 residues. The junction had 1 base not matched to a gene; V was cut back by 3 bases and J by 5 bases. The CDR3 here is CASSAGLAGDTQYF. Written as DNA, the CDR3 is TGTGCCAGCAGCGCGGGACTAGCGGGAGATACGCAGTATTTT.